One and the same sample provided the 32 T cell receptor beta chains below, sequenced in a study of cytotoxic CD8 clonotypes in ibrutinib-treated CLL. Assay used: immunoSEQ multiplex PCR; TCRdb lists only in-frame clones, some missing. The sample yields more than 200,000 clones, 70% seen once. The sample in question was PBMCs, obtained after 24 months of ibrutinib treatment. All receptors come from a human donor with chronic lymphocytic leukemia.

The chain carries TRBV7-6 and TRBJ2-1, with 8 bases fitting TRBD1. There are 14 residues in the CDR3. The trim removed 4 bases at V and 5 bases at J, leaving 4 bases unmatched. Germline CDR1 SGHVS, CDR2 FNYEAQ. CDR3 in DNA: TGTGCCAGCAGCTCAGGGGGCGACCACAATGAGCAGTTCTTC. It codes for CASSSGGDHNEQFF.

The chain has TRBV7-8 and TRBJ2-5, with a possible D match to TRBD2 (5 bases). Germline values: CDR1 SGHVS, CDR2 FQNEAQ. Trimming stripped 1 base from V and 3 bases from J, with 15 bases between. The CDR3 length is 16 residues. The CDR3 protein is CASSLVSSAIKETQYF. The CDR3 DNA sequence: TGTGCCAGCAGCTTAGTTAGTAGCGCTATTAAAGAGACCCAGTACTTC.

V is TRBV27 and J is TRBJ2-7; 8 bases map to TRBD2. This CDR3 has 14 amino acids. Germline V gene data show CDR1 as MNHEY and CDR2 as SMNVEV (reference sequence). After removal of 3 bases from V and 7 bases from J, the junction contained 8 bases not matched to a gene. CDR3 amino acids: CASSFGLAGWEQYF. The CDR3 DNA follows: TGTGCCAGCAGTTTTGGGCTAGCGGGTTGGGAGCAGTACTTC.

This chain links TRBV7-9 with TRBJ2-1; possibly TRBD1 for D (7 bases). This CDR3 spans 17 amino acids. The germline CDR1 and CDR2 sequences are SEHNR and FQNEAQ (reference sequence). V shed 6 bases and J shed 9 bases, with 27 bases lying between them. CDR3 sequence: CASSQGGGGARFVEQFF. For the CDR3, the DNA is TGTGCCAGCAGTCAAGGAGGGGGCGGAGCTCGGTTCGTTGAGCAGTTCTTC.

The chain couples TRBV27 to TRBJ2-7; 7 positions match TRBD1. V lost 0 bases to trimming and J lost 6 bases; unmatched junction nucleotides: 8. Germline lookup yields CDR1 MNHEY and CDR2 SMNVEV (reference sequence). CDR3 length: 15 amino acids. The CDR3 DNA follows: TGTGCCAGCAGTTTATCGTGGGGACAGTCGGGCGAGCAGTACTTC. As protein: CASSLSWGQSGEQYF.

The chain couples TRBV2 to TRBJ2-7, with 9 bases fitting TRBD2. CDR1 is SNHLY and CDR2 is FYNNEI in the germline V gene. This CDR3 is 14 amino acids long. J lost 3 bases, V lost 7 bases, and 7 bases had no gene match. CDR3 protein: CASMSGRTNYEQYF. CDR3 in DNA: TGTGCCAGCATGAGCGGGAGGACTAACTACGAGCAGTACTTC.

The rearrangement uses TRBV5-1 and TRBJ1-2, with unresolved D. CDR3 length: 13 amino acids. V was cut by 3 bases and J by 1 base, with 7 bases left in between. CDR1 is SGHRS, CDR2 YFSETQ, per germline. The CDR3 region is CASSSGDNYGYTF. The CDR3 bases are TGCGCCAGCAGCTCCGGGGATAACTATGGCTACACCTTC.

Points on this clone: This sample also contains other DNA sequences that code for the same CDR3. This rearrangement joins TRBV15 to TRBJ1-3; tentative D call: TRBD1 (6 bases). The CDR3 length is 14 residues. Germline values: CDR1 LNHNV, CDR2 YYDKDF (reference sequence). V lost 6 bases and J lost 0, with 9 bases in between. CDR3 sequence reads: CATRTGNSGNTIYF. CDR3 bases: TGTGCCACCAGGACAGGCAACTCTGGAAACACCATATATTTT.

The rearrangement uses TRBV19 and TRBJ2-2; either TRBD1 or TRBD2 may fit D (5 bases each). The CDR3 spans 16 residues. Per the germline V gene, CDR1 is LNHDA and CDR2 is SQIVND (reference sequence). With 5 bases removed from V and 4 bases from J, the gap between germline ends came to 17 bases. The CDR3 DNA is TGTGCCAGTAGTCCTCGGGACGCCCCGGGCACCGGGGAGCTGTTTTTT. This sequence encodes CASSPRDAPGTGELFF.

The rearrangement uses TRBV9 and TRBJ1-2; possible D gene TRBD1, 5 bases. Trimming pared 0 bases from V and 8 bases from J, leaving 14 bases between. The CDR3 runs 14 residues. Germline-derived CDR1 and CDR2 are SGDLS and YYNGEE. CDR3: CASSVEGLGRGYTF. The DNA for the CDR3 is TGTGCCAGCAGCGTAGAGGGACTCGGCCGGGGCTACACCTTC.

V usage is TRBV19 and J usage is TRBJ2-5; 7 bases align to TRBD1. The CDR3 spans 14 residues. CDR1 LNHDA and CDR2 SQIVND come from the germline V gene (reference sequence). Trimming cost V 4 bases and J 5 bases; bases outside gene matches: 7. The CDR3 DNA reads as TGTGCCAGTAGTAGACAGGGATTCGCGGAGACCCAGTACTTC. As protein: CASSRQGFAETQYF.

V usage is TRBV5-1 and J usage is TRBJ1-4; 10 bases are a match to TRBD1. Germline trimming cut 4 bases from V and 6 bases from J; bases unmatched to any gene: 6. Germline CDR1 reads SGHRS; CDR2 reads YFSETQ. The CDR3 covers 15 residues. The CDR3 region is CASSPLDRGYEKLFF. In DNA, the CDR3 is TGCGCCAGCAGCCCCCTGGACAGGGGGTATGAAAAACTGTTTTTT. Complete variable domain (other parts from reference TRBV5-1 and TRBJ1-4): KAGVTQTPRYLIKTRGQQVTLSCSPISGHRSVSWYQQTPGQGLQFLFEYFSETQRNKGNFPGRFSGRQFSNSRSEMNVSTLELGDSALYLCASSPLDRGYEKLFFGSGTQLSVL.

V is TRBV27 and J is TRBJ2-7; unclear D gene. The CDR3 contains 12 residues. V lost 6 bases and J 7 bases, leaving 13 bases between the germline ends. Germline V CDR1 and CDR2: MNHEY, SMNVEV (reference sequence). The chain's CDR3 is CASSSPREEQYF. Here the CDR3 DNA reads TGTGCCAGCAGCTCTCCGCGTGAAGAGCAGTACTTC.

V and J are TRBV7-2 and TRBJ2-7; unclear D gene. CDR3 length: 13 residues. Per the germline V gene, CDR1 is SGHTA and CDR2 is FQGNSA. V was shortened by 1 base and J by 1 base, with 5 bases between the two germline ends. CDR3 region: CASSLGLSYEQYF. The CDR3, as DNA: TGTGCCAGCAGCTTAGGGTTATCCTACGAGCAGTACTTC. Combining the CDR3 with reference TRBV7-2 and TRBJ2-7 gives the whole variable domain GAGVSQSPSNKVTEKGKDVELRCDPISGHTALYWYRQSLGQGLEFLIYFQGNSAPDKSGLPSDRFSAERTGGSVSTLTIQRTQQEDSAVYLCASSLGLSYEQYFGPGTRLTVT.

This chain connects TRBV28 to TRBJ2-2; 9 positions match TRBD1. CDR3 length: 17 residues. V was pared by 0 bases and J by 1 base, with 3 bases of the junction left unmatched. The germline gives CDR1 MDHEN, CDR2 SYDVKM. CDR3 bases: TGTGCCAGCAGTTTATGGGACAGGGGTAGGAACACCGGGGAGCTGTTTTTT. Translated, it gives CASSLWDRGRNTGELFF. The variable domain in full, with the rest retrieved from reference TRBV28 and TRBJ2-2, is DVKVTQSSRYLVKRTGEKVFLECVQDMDHENMFWYRQDPGLGLRLIYFSYDVKMKEKGDIPEGYSVSREKKERFSLILESASTNQTSMYLCASSLWDRGRNTGELFFGEGSRLTVL.

The chain uses TRBV28 and TRBJ2-5, with TRBD2 matching over 9 bases. The germline V gene encodes CDR1 MDHEN and CDR2 SYDVKM. The junction had 6 bases not matched to a gene; V was cut back by 2 bases and J by 5 bases. There are 15 residues in the CDR3. CDR3 DNA sequence: TGTGCCAGCAGTTTACGCGGGAGGGCCTGGGAGACCCAGTACTTC. As protein: CASSLRGRAWETQYF.

This clone came up a few times. The chain combines TRBV10-3 with TRBJ2-3, with 8 bases fitting TRBD1. CDR1 is ENHRY, CDR2 SYGVKD, per germline. V lost 3 bases, J lost 5 bases, and 16 bases stayed unmatched. The CDR3 covers 18 residues. CDR3 residues: CAISDPRDRLTSLDTQYF. CDR3 bases: TGTGCCATCAGTGATCCCCGGGACAGGCTTACTAGTCTAGATACGCAGTATTTT.

This chain connects TRBV29-1 to TRBJ2-1, with 8 bases matching TRBD2. This CDR3 has 15 amino acids. V shed 0 bases, J shed 7 bases, and the junction held 8 bases outside the gene matches. Germline V gene sequence: CDR1 SQVTM, CDR2 ANQGSEA. The CDR3 sequence is CSVEDPSGSRNEQFF. The CDR3 nucleotides are TGCAGCGTTGAAGACCCCAGCGGGAGTAGGAATGAGCAGTTCTTC.

This clone turned up a few times. This sequence joins TRBV19 and TRBJ2-7, with TRBD2 matching over 10 bases. The J segment lost 5 bases and the V segment lost 4 bases, leaving 5 bases of the junction unmatched. This CDR3 contains 14 residues. Germline CDR1 and CDR2: LNHDA and SQIVND (reference sequence). The CDR3 loop is CASSTSGTSDEQYF. The CDR3 DNA follows: TGTGCCAGTAGTACCTCCGGGACTAGCGACGAGCAGTACTTC. Filled out from reference TRBV19 and TRBJ2-7, the complete variable domain reads DGGITQSPKYLFRKEGQNVTLSCEQNLNHDAMYWYRQDPGQGLRLIYYSQIVNDFQKGDIAEGYSVSREKKESFPLTVTSAQKNPTAFYLCASSTSGTSDEQYFGPGTRLTVT.

The chain joins TRBV5-1 to TRBJ2-7; TRBD2 matches 10 bases. The V segment lost 2 bases and the J segment 5 bases; nucleotides outside the gene matches: 4. Germline V gene sequence: CDR1 SGHRS, CDR2 YFSETQ. The CDR3 covers 14 residues. Here the CDR3 DNA reads TGCGCCAGCAGCTTTAGCGGGAGGATCGACGAGCAGTACTTC. This encodes CASSFSGRIDEQYF.

This clone was observed a handful of times. The chain joins TRBV19 to TRBJ2-5; D ambiguous. V lost 5 bases to trimming and J lost 4 bases, with 8 bases between them. Germline-derived CDR1 and CDR2 are LNHDA and SQIVND (reference sequence). This CDR3 region has 12 residues. The chain's CDR3 is CASSFPLETQYF. DNA of the CDR3: TGTGCCAGTAGTTTTCCACTAGAGACCCAGTACTTC.

This clone was seen a handful of times. This chain connects TRBV27 to TRBJ2-7; 12 bases are shared with TRBD2. V dropped 4 bases and J dropped 3; count of bases not matched to a gene: 4. CDR1 and CDR2 (germline): MNHEY, SMNVEV (reference sequence). CDR3 length: 15 residues. The CDR3 sequence: CASSSLAGGGYEQYF. CDR3 in DNA: TGTGCCAGCAGTTCACTAGCGGGAGGAGGCTACGAGCAGTACTTC.

The rearrangement joins TRBV27 to TRBJ1-2; a possible D gene is TRBD1 (6 bases). The CDR3 covers 19 residues. V dropped 5 bases and J dropped 5 bases, with 30 bases sitting between them. Germline V gene data show CDR1 as MNHEY and CDR2 as SMNVEV (reference sequence). The CDR3 DNA reads TGTGCCAGCAGTCCAACCCCACAGGGCCCCGAGCAGAGTCTATATGGCTACACCTTC. Translating gives CASSPTPQGPEQSLYGYTF.

V usage is TRBV28 and J usage is TRBJ2-7, with TRBD1 matching over 9 bases. V was clipped by 5 bases and J by 10 bases; unmatched bases: 15. This CDR3 comprises 15 residues. The germline V gene encodes CDR1 MDHEN and CDR2 SYDVKM. The CDR3 spells CASSDPGTGYSRQYF. Here the CDR3 DNA reads TGTGCCAGCAGTGACCCCGGGACAGGGTATTCGCGACAGTACTTC.

This clone appeared once. This rearrangement joins TRBV6-6 to TRBJ2-5; 9 nucleotides align to TRBD1. This CDR3 is built from 14 residues. Per the germline V gene, CDR1 is MNHNY and CDR2 is SVGAGI (reference sequence). J gave up 5 bases and V 5 bases, and 6 bases lay outside the gene matches. CDR3 protein: CASSGGQGVETQYF. The DNA for the CDR3 is TGTGCCAGCAGTGGGGGACAGGGTGTGGAGACCCAGTACTTC.

The rearrangement links TRBV11-2 to TRBJ1-2; 7 bases agree with TRBD1. Germline-derived CDR1 and CDR2 are SGHAT and FQNNGV. This CDR3 is built from 15 residues. V was pared by 4 bases and J by 5 bases, with 10 bases of the junction left unmatched. CDR3 nucleotides: TGTGCCAGCAGCTCCTTTCAGACAGGGATTTATGGCTACACCTTC. Translation: CASSSFQTGIYGYTF. Looking up the rest from reference TRBV11-2 and TRBJ1-2 gives the full variable domain: EAGVAQSPRYKIIEKRQSVAFWCNPISGHATLYWYQQILGQGPKLLIQFQNNGVVDDSQLPKDRFSAERLKGVDSTLKIQPAKLEDSAVYLCASSSFQTGIYGYTFGSGTRLTVV.

This clone was detected only a few times. The gene calls are TRBV4-1 and TRBJ2-7; D is undetermined. Germline loops: CDR1 MGHRA, CDR2 YSYEKL. Trimming stripped 0 bases from V and 0 bases from J, with 12 bases between. The CDR3 has 16 residues. The CDR3 sequence is CASSQDATMGSYEQYF. In DNA form, the CDR3 reads TGCGCCAGCAGCCAAGATGCCACGATGGGCTCCTACGAGCAGTACTTC.

The chain recombines TRBV29-1 with TRBJ2-6; unclear D gene. The CDR3 covers 14 residues. Germline CDR1 reads SQVTM; CDR2 reads ANQGSEA. V lost 4 bases, J lost 1 base, and 8 bases lay in between. The CDR3 DNA reads as TGCAGCGTTGCAGGAACGTCTGGGGCCAACGTCCTGACTTTC. Protein: CSVAGTSGANVLTF.

V gene TRBV7-2 combines with J gene TRBJ2-3; D tentatively reads TRBD1 or TRBD2 (5 bases each). Germline CDR1 and CDR2: SGHTA and FQGNSA. V gave up 5 bases and J gave up 4 bases, with 19 bases separating them. The CDR3 runs 16 residues. As DNA, the CDR3 is TGTGCCAGCAGCCCATTCTCCGGTCCGGGGCCAGATACGCAGTATTTT. Translating it yields CASSPFSGPGPDTQYF.

The gene calls are TRBV19 and TRBJ1-5; tentatively, D is TRBD1 (5 bases). The CDR3 runs to 16 residues. Germline CDR1 reads LNHDA; CDR2 reads SQIVND (reference sequence). Trimming stripped 10 bases from V and 4 bases from J, with 23 bases between. CDR3 protein: CATRSGRDGKNQPQHF. The CDR3 DNA follows: TGTGCCACGCGTTCGGGTAGGGACGGAAAAAATCAGCCCCAGCATTTT.

This clone was seen a handful of times. The V gene is TRBV7-9, the J gene TRBJ1-1; 9 bases align to TRBD1. Germline values: CDR1 SEHNR, CDR2 FQNEAQ (reference sequence). V trimming: 10 bases; J trimming: 6 bases; junction bases outside the gene matches: 9. This CDR3 comprises 13 residues. This CDR3 is CANADRGFAEAFF. CDR3 nucleotides: TGTGCCAACGCGGACAGGGGTTTTGCTGAAGCTTTCTTT.

A few counts support this clone. The chain uses TRBV9 and TRBJ1-2, with 8 bases lining up with TRBD1. This CDR3 spans 14 amino acids. The J segment lost 3 bases and the V segment lost 2 bases, leaving 3 bases of the junction unmatched. The germline CDR1 and CDR2 sequences are SGDLS and YYNGEE. CDR3 sequence: CASSVDRGDYGYTF. CDR3 in DNA: TGTGCCAGCAGCGTCGACAGGGGAGACTATGGCTACACCTTC. Filled out from reference TRBV9 and TRBJ1-2, the complete variable domain reads DSGVTQTPKHLITATGQRVTLRCSPRSGDLSVYWYQQSLDQGLQFLIQYYNGEERAKGNILERFSAQQFPDLHSELNLSSLELGDSALYFCASSVDRGDYGYTFGSGTRLTVV.